Below, 22 T cell receptor beta chains from the same sample are listed, as sequenced in a study of blood T cells in healthy people across ages. Next came a second PCR, run for about 7 to 12 cycles, which used a sample-barcoded 5' primer along with a J-beta primer mix. TCRdb reanalysed the 5' RACE reads using MiXCR and keeps one entry per CDR3 protein. The repertoire consists of some 1.4 million distinct CDR3 sequences, with around 42% occurring once and the leading ten covering 7.9%. The sequencing input was blood. Every receptor here comes from a woman under 30 in good health.

The chain uses TRBV9 and TRBJ2-7, with TRBD1 matching over 7 bases. CDR3 length: 14 amino acids. Germline loops: CDR1 SGDLS, CDR2 YYNGEE. J lost 7 bases, V lost 3 bases, and 10 bases had no gene match. CDR3 amino acids: CASSAGDRVGEQYF. The CDR3, as DNA: TGTGCCAGCAGCGCCGGAGACAGGGTGGGGGAGCAGTACTTC.

This clonotype came up a few times. The chain links TRBV20-1 to TRBJ2-7, with 9 bases that match TRBD2. The CDR3 runs 13 residues. Germline-derived CDR1 and CDR2 are DFQATT and SNEGSKA (reference sequence). Trimming cost V 7 bases and J 4 bases; bases outside gene matches: 8. CDR3 sequence: CSVATSGIYEQYF. The DNA for the CDR3 is TGCAGTGTTGCGACTAGCGGAATTTACGAGCAGTACTTC.

This clonotype was counted between two and nine times. The J gene is TRBJ2-2, the V gene TRBV29-1; 9 nucleotides align to TRBD1. This CDR3 region has 13 residues. The J segment lost 6 bases and the V segment lost 6 bases, leaving 5 bases of the junction unmatched. Germline V lookup: CDR1 SQVTM, CDR2 ANQGSEA. As DNA, the CDR3 is TGCAGCGTCGGGACAGGGATAGCCGGGGAGCTGTTTTTT. Its protein product is CSVGTGIAGELFF.

Details on this clonotype: A much larger clone differs from this one at a single base, so this may be a read error. The V call is TRBV12-3 or TRBV12-4, the J call TRBJ2-7; unclear D gene. This CDR3 spans 14 amino acids. DNA of the CDR3: TGTGCCAGCAGTTCCTCCTCCAGCTCCGACGAGCAGTACTTC. It specifies CASSSSSSSDEQYF.

The rearrangement uses TRBV27 and TRBJ2-5; no firm D call. Trimming cost V 3 bases and J 4 bases, with 9 bases left between them. The germline gives CDR1 MNHEY, CDR2 SMNVEV (reference sequence). CDR3 size: 13 residues. CDR3 residues: CASSFGNRETQYF. For the CDR3, the DNA is TGTGCCAGCAGTTTCGGTAATAGAGAGACCCAGTACTTC.

This clonotype was counted only a few times. V is TRBV3-1 and J is TRBJ2-1; D ambiguous. The length of the CDR3 is 14 residues. V was pared by 0 bases and J by 9 bases, with 12 bases between. Germline V gene lookup returns CDR1 LGHDT and CDR2 YNNKEL (reference sequence). DNA of the CDR3: TGTGCCAGCAGCCAAGAAGGTGCCGTGGGTGAGCAGTTCTTC. This translates into CASSQEGAVGEQFF.

This clonotype has more than one count but fewer than ten. The chain joins TRBV7-8 to TRBJ2-1; 13 bases fit TRBD2. CDR3 length equals 14 residues. The junction had 6 bases not matched to a gene; V was cut back by 7 bases and J by 9 bases. CDR1 is SGHVS, CDR2 FQNEAQ, per germline. The DNA for the CDR3 is TGTGCCAGCACACTAGCGGGAGGGCCAAGTGAGCAGTTCTTC. It encodes CASTLAGGPSEQFF.

The CDR3 reads CASSLTSKKGTQYF. The CDR3 nucleotides are TGTGCCAGCAGTTTGACCTCTAAAAAGGGGACCCAGTACTTC. This chain uses TRBV12-3 or TRBV12-4 with TRBJ2-5; D gene ambiguous. The CDR3 sequence is 14 residues long. V shed 3 bases and J shed 7 bases, with 15 bases lying between them.

This sequence joins TRBV11-1 and TRBJ1-2, with D perhaps matching TRBD1 (5 bases). Germline V lookup: CDR1 SGHAT, CDR2 FQDESV (reference sequence). Trimming removed 4 bases from V and 4 bases from J, with 16 bases in between. The CDR3 length is 15 residues. For the CDR3, the DNA is TGTGCCAGCAGCTCCAACAGGCTCTCCAGCTATGGCTACACCTTC. Residues: CASSSNRLSSYGYTF.

The gene calls are TRBV6-1 and TRBJ2-1; the match to TRBD1 covers 8 bases. The germline V gene has CDR1 MNHNS and CDR2 SASEGT. The CDR3 runs to 15 residues. J gave up 3 bases and V 5 bases, and 6 bases lay outside the gene matches. CDR3 in DNA: TGTGCCAGCAGTCTTCAGGGGGCCATCTACAATGAGCAGTTCTTC. It is translated as CASSLQGAIYNEQFF.

The gene calls are TRBV6-5 and TRBJ2-1, with 7 bases that match TRBD2. The CDR3 consists of 10 residues. J gave up 13 bases and V 8 bases, and 5 bases lay outside the gene matches. Germline-derived CDR1 and CDR2 are MNHEY and SVGAGI. This CDR3 reads CASGEGVQFF. CDR3 DNA sequence: TGTGCCAGCGGGGAGGGCGTACAGTTCTTC.

As for this clonotype: Relative to the germline gene, one junction end is altered; a read error may explain this. The chain combines TRBV29-1 with TRBJ2-7; TRBD1 is a possible D gene (6 bases). This CDR3 is 14 amino acids long. Germline CDR1 reads SQVTM; CDR2 reads ANQGSEA. The CDR3 sequence is CSVAIQGGSYGQYF. CDR3 DNA sequence: TGCAGCGTTGCAATACAGGGCGGCTCCTACGGGCAGTACTTC.

This clonotype occurred a few times. The chain carries TRBV6-6 and TRBJ2-5; D might be TRBD2 (6 bases). The ends were cut back, 2 bases at V and 2 bases at J, with 9 bases in the middle. Germline V gene sequence: CDR1 MNHNY, CDR2 SVGAGI (reference sequence). The CDR3 extends over 14 amino acids. CDR3 bases: TGTGCCAGCAGTTACGGGAGGATTCAAGAGACCCAGTACTTC. Translated, it gives CASSYGRIQETQYF.

V is TRBV20-1 and J is TRBJ1-2; D not resolved. The V end lost 0 bases, the J end lost 1 base, and 6 bases lay between the germline ends. The CDR3 has 13 amino acids. Germline-derived CDR1 and CDR2 are DFQATT and SNEGSKA (reference sequence). The DNA for the CDR3 is TGCAGTGCTAGAGACGGGTATAACTATGGCTACACCTTC. This encodes CSARDGYNYGYTF.

V usage is TRBV10-3 and J usage is TRBJ1-2; D is possibly TRBD1 (6 bases). V lost 6 bases, J lost 7 bases, and 15 bases lay in between. This CDR3 spans 13 amino acids. Germline values: CDR1 ENHRY, CDR2 SYGVKD. CDR3 sequence (DNA): TGTGCCATCAGCCGACAGGACGAACTTGGCTACACCTTC. Residues: CAISRQDELGYTF.

This chain connects TRBV28 to TRBJ2-1, with TRBD1 as a possible D gene (6 bases). Germline lookup yields CDR1 MDHEN and CDR2 SYDVKM. This CDR3 contains 15 residues. Between the trimmed V and J ends, which lost 6 bases and 2 bases, there was a span of 14 bases. The CDR3, as DNA: TGTGCCAGCAGGTTTCCCGACAGGCCCTACAATGAGCAGTTCTTC. It yields the protein CASRFPDRPYNEQFF. Based on the CDR3 plus reference TRBV28 and TRBJ2-1, the full variable domain is DVKVTQSSRYLVKRTGEKVFLECVQDMDHENMFWYRQDPGLGLRLIYFSYDVKMKEKGDIPEGYSVSREKKERFSLILESASTNQTSMYLCASRFPDRPYNEQFFGPGTRLTVL.

A few counts support this clonotype. The rearrangement links TRBV7-2 to TRBJ2-5; 13 nucleotides agree with TRBD2. The trim removed 5 bases at V and 5 bases at J, leaving 8 bases unmatched. This CDR3 spans 16 amino acids. Per the germline V gene, CDR1 is SGHTA and CDR2 is FQGNSA. This chain's CDR3 is CASSQRTSGSGETQYF. Here the CDR3 DNA reads TGTGCCAGCAGCCAACGGACTAGCGGGAGTGGGGAGACCCAGTACTTC.

The genes are TRBV12-3 or TRBV12-4 and TRBJ2-1; the D gene is possibly TRBD1 (7 bases). V was clipped by 6 bases and J by 7 bases, with 19 bases between them. The CDR3 is 15 residues long. The CDR3 loop is CASSPTSGGWNEQFF. The DNA of the CDR3 is TGTGCCAGCAGCCCTACGTCAGGGGGGTGGAATGAGCAGTTCTTC.

J is TRBJ2-1 and V is TRBV4-2; TRBD2 aligns across 12 bases. V trimming: 0 bases; J trimming: 9 bases; junction bases outside the gene matches: 9. The CDR3 runs to 17 residues. Germline-derived CDR1 and CDR2 are LGHNA and YNFKEQ. CDR3 sequence (DNA): TGTGCCAGCAGCCAAGAGATGCGACTAGCGGGAGTATCTGAGCAGTTCTTC. Translation gives CASSQEMRLAGVSEQFF.

This clonotype was counted between two and nine times. The genes are TRBV5-1 and TRBJ1-1; no clear D gene. The CDR3 has 12 amino acids. The germline gives CDR1 SGHRS, CDR2 YFSETQ. V lost 1 base, J lost 2 bases, and 3 bases lay in between. CDR3 in amino acids: CASSLYNTEAFF. The CDR3 DNA follows: TGCGCCAGCAGCTTGTACAACACTGAAGCTTTCTTT.

The chain uses TRBV12-3 or TRBV12-4 and TRBJ2-7, with 12 bases fitting TRBD1. This CDR3 has 14 amino acids. With V trimmed by 8 bases and J by 4 bases, 6 bases remained unmatched. Here the CDR3 DNA reads TGTGCCAGCGCCTGGGACAGGGGGCTTTACGAGCAGTACTTC. Translation: CASAWDRGLYEQYF.

This clonotype was seen only a few times. This chain connects TRBV20-1 to TRBJ1-2; D not certain. The CDR3 is 15 residues long. V lost 7 bases, J lost 0 bases, and 18 bases lay in between. The V gene's germline CDR1 is DFQATT and CDR2 SNEGSKA (reference sequence). CDR3 in amino acids: CSDKFVRESNYGYTF. CDR3 nucleotide sequence: TGCAGTGACAAGTTCGTCCGCGAATCTAACTATGGCTACACCTTC.